These T cell receptor beta chains were read from a single sample in a study of PD-L1 blockade in urothelial cancer. Method: immunoSEQ multiplex PCR; TCRdb's copy keeps in-frame clones and lacks some. The table shows tens of thousands of clones, with approximately 80% occurring only once. This material consisted of PBMCs, taken around atezolizumab (anti-PD-L1) treatment. The receptors shown here come from a man between 65 and 79 years old with urothelial cancer. The CDR3 runs from the conserved cysteine through the conserved F or W. A D gene is named only where the DNA matches it firmly. Clone sizes are given selectively: once, few, many, or a class where the clone is expanded.

J | size | V | D | DNA | CDR3
TRBJ1-1 | . | TRBV10-3 | . | TGTGCCATCAGACAGGGAGGGGGCACTGAAGCTTTCTTT | CAIRQGGGTEAFF
TRBJ2-2 | . | TRBV6-6 | TRBD1 | TGTGCCACCGACCCCGGGACAGGGGGTACCGGGGAGCTGTTTTTT | CATDPGTGGTGELFF
TRBJ2-3 | once | TRBV30 | . | TGTGCCTGGAGTGTACCCCTAGGACAGTTCAGCACAGATACGCAGTATTTT | CAWSVPLGQFSTDTQYF
TRBJ2-1 | few | TRBV6-1 | TRBD1 | TGTGCCAGCAGTGATGGACCGGGACAGAGCAATGAGCAGTTCTTC | CASSDGPGQSNEQFF
TRBJ2-1 | . | TRBV5-6 | . | TGTGCCAGCAGCTTGAGTATCAGGTTCTCCTACAATGAGCAGTTCTTC | CASSLSIRFSYNEQFF
TRBJ2-3 | . | TRBV5-1 | TRBD1 | TGCGCCAGCAGCTTGGCTACAGGGGGCTTCGGCACAGATACGCAGTATTTT | CASSLATGGFGTDTQYF
TRBJ2-1 | . | TRBV5-1 | . | TGCGCCAGCAGCCCACCCCGGGATGAGCAGTTCTTC | CASSPPRDEQFF
TRBJ2-2 | . | TRBV10-1 | TRBD1 | TGCGCCAGCAGCGGGACAGGCCCCGGGGAGCTGTTTTTT | CASSGTGPGELFF
TRBJ2-7 | . | TRBV6-1 | . | TGTGCCAGCAGTGAATTGAATAGAGAGGACGAGCAGTACTTC | CASSELNREDEQYF
TRBJ1-3 | once | TRBV7-9 | TRBD1 | TGTGCCAGCAGCGACAGGGGAGGAAACACCATATATTTT | CASSDRGGNTIYF
TRBJ2-1 | . | TRBV6-5 | . | TGTGCCAGCAGTTACTTAAATGAGCAGTTCTTC | CASSYLNEQFF
TRBJ1-1 | . | TRBV7-2 | . | TGTGCCAGCAGCCCGCAGGTTTTCGGCACTGAAGCTTTCTTT | CASSPQVFGTEAFF
TRBJ1-2 | . | TRBV5-6 | . | TGTGCCAGCAGCTCTTGGGACTCCGGCCTCTATGGCTACACCTTC | CASSSWDSGLYGYTF
TRBJ1-5 | . | TRBV2 | . | TGTGCCAGCAGACAGGACAATTACAATCAGCCCCAGCATTTT | CASRQDNYNQPQHF
TRBJ2-1 | . | TRBV5-5 | . | TGTGCCAGCAGCCCCGTCCTGGGCCGTGAGCAGTTCTTC | CASSPVLGREQFF
TRBJ2-7 | . | TRBV6-1 | . | TGTGCCAGCAGTGATTGGGGGGATCAGTCCTACGAGCAGTACTTC | CASSDWGDQSYEQYF
TRBJ2-4 | once | TRBV6-1 | TRBD1 | TGTGCCAGCAGTCACAGGGGGCGAAGCGCCATTCAGTACTTC | CASSHRGRSAIQYF
TRBJ1-1 | many | TRBV5-1 | . | TGCGCCAGCAGCTTGGGTTCCAACAGCATGAACACTGAAGCTTTCTTT | CASSLGSNSMNTEAFF
TRBJ2-2 | few | TRBV2 | TRBD2 | TGTGCCAGCAGAAGGACTAGCGGTAACACCGGGGAGCTGTTTTTT | CASRRTSGNTGELFF
TRBJ2-7 | . | TRBV6-1 | . | TGTGCCAGCAGTGAAAGATTGGCGGGGTTCCCCTACGAGCAGTACTTC | CASSERLAGFPYEQYF
TRBJ2-7 | . | TRBV6-6 | TRBD1 | TGTGCCAGCAGTTCCCTGACAGGGACCTACGAGCAGTACTTC | CASSSLTGTYEQYF
TRBJ1-5 | . | TRBV19 | . | TGTGCCAGTAGTAAGGCAGGGGCGATCAATCAGCCCCAGCATTTT | CASSKAGAINQPQHF
TRBJ2-5 | few | TRBV9 | TRBD2 | TGTGCCAGCAATTATGCGGGAGGGCAAGAGACCCAGTACTTC | CASNYAGGQETQYF
TRBJ2-7 | . | TRBV11-2 | TRBD2 | TGTGCCAGCAGCTTAGGAGGGGAAGTGGCGGGAGGGGGGGAGCAGTACTTC | CASSLGGEVAGGGEQYF
TRBJ1-2 | once | TRBV29-1 | TRBD1 | TGCAGCGTTGTGTGGACAGGGGGCCTCTATGGCTACACCTTC | CSVVWTGGLYGYTF
TRBJ2-1 | few | TRBV6-6 | . | TGTGCCAGCAGTCACAACTACAATGAGCAGTTCTTC | CASSHNYNEQFF
TRBJ2-3 | large | TRBV15 | TRBD1 | TGTGCCACCAGTTCGACAGGGGCAGATACGCAGTATTTT | CATSSTGADTQYF
TRBJ2-5 | . | TRBV7-9 | . | TGTGCCAGCAGCTTAGCCGGAGAGACCCAGTACTTC | CASSLAGETQYF
TRBJ2-1 | . | TRBV28 | . | TGTGCCAGCAGTTTCCCAGACTCCTACAACAATGAGCAGTTCTTC | CASSFPDSYNNEQFF
TRBJ2-2 | . | TRBV11-3 | . | TGTGCCAGCAGCTCAGGCGCGGGACAGCTGAACACCGGGGAGCTGTTTTTT | CASSSGAGQLNTGELFF
TRBJ2-7 | . | TRBV19 | TRBD2 | TGTGCCAGTAGTCTAGGACACGCGGGACTATACGAGCAGTACTTC | CASSLGHAGLYEQYF
TRBJ1-2 | . | TRBV29-1 | . | TGCAGCGTTGACGATGGGCAGGTAAACTATGGCTACACCTTC | CSVDDGQVNYGYTF
TRBJ2-3 | . | TRBV7-9 | . | TGTGCCAGCAGCTTAGCGATCCAGCGGCTCACAGATACGCAGTATTTT | CASSLAIQRLTDTQYF
TRBJ1-1 | few | TRBV6-5 | . | TGTGCCAGCAGTCAGCCGGAGGACACTGAAGCTTTCTTT | CASSQPEDTEAFF
TRBJ2-7 | . | TRBV11-2 | . | TGTGCCAGCAGCTTAGAGCTGGGGAGAGCGGACGAGCAGTACTTC | CASSLELGRADEQYF
TRBJ1-2 | . | TRBV30 | TRBD1 | TGTGCCTGGGGGACAGATGGCTACACCTTC | CAWGTDGYTF
TRBJ2-1 | . | TRBV4-2 | TRBD2 | TGTGCCAGCAGCCAAAGCGGGAGGCAGGGATACAATGAGCAGTTCTTC | CASSQSGRQGYNEQFF
TRBJ2-3 | . | TRBV5-1 | . | TGCGCCAGCAGCTTGGGGGAACAGGGTCGGGGCACAGATACGCAGTATTTT | CASSLGEQGRGTDTQYF
TRBJ1-1 | . | TRBV4-1 | TRBD1 | TGCGCCAGCAGCCGTCCTACAGGGGCTGGGAACACTGAAGCTTTCTTT | CASSRPTGAGNTEAFF
TRBJ2-3 | . | TRBV5-8 | . | TGTGCCAGCAGCCCCGGTCACAGAAACACAGATACGCAGTATTTT | CASSPGHRNTDTQYF
TRBJ1-1 | . | TRBV19 | TRBD1 | TGTGCCAGTAGTACCACCGGGACAGGGGGCACTGAAGCTTTCTTT | CASSTTGTGGTEAFF
TRBJ1-1 | . | TRBV18 | TRBD1 | TGTGCCAGCTCACCACAGGGGGCGGGTGAAGCTTTCTTT | CASSPQGAGEAFF